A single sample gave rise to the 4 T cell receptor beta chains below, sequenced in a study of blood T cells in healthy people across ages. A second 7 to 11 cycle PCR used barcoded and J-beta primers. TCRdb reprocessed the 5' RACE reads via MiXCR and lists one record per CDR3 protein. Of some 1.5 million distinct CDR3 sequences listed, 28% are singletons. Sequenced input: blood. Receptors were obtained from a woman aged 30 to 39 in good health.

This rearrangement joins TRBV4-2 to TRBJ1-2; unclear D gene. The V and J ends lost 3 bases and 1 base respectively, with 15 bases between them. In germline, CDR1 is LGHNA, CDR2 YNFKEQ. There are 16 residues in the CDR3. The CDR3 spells CASSHPIVGVNYGYTF. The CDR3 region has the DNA TGTGCCAGCAGCCACCCTATCGTGGGCGTTAACTATGGCTACACCTTC.

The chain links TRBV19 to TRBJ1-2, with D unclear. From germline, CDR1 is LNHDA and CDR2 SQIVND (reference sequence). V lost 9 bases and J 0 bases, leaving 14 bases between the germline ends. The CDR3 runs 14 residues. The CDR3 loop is CASQEIGTNYGYTF. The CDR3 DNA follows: TGTGCCAGCCAGGAGATCGGGACTAACTATGGCTACACCTTC.

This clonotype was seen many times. The CDR3 nucleotides are TGTGCCAGCAGCTTAGCGCGGGCTAGCGGGGACACAGATACGCAGTATTTT. Protein product: CASSLARASGDTDTQYF. The rearrangement joins TRBV7-2 to TRBJ2-3, with 9 positions matching TRBD2. From germline, CDR1 is SGHTA and CDR2 FQGNSA. V shed 0 bases, J shed 2 bases, and the junction held 6 bases outside the gene matches. The CDR3 length is 17 residues. Using reference TRBV7-2 and TRBJ2-3 for the parts outside the CDR3, the full variable domain is GAGVSQSPSNKVTEKGKDVELRCDPISGHTALYWYRQSLGQGLEFLIYFQGNSAPDKSGLPSDRFSAERTGGSVSTLTIQRTQQEDSAVYLCASSLARASGDTDTQYFGPGTRLTVL.

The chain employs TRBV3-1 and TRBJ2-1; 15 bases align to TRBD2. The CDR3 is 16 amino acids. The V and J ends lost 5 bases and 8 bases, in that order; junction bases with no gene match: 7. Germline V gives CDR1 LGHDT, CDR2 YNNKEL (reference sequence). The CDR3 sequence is CASSYGLAGGRDEQFF. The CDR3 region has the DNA TGTGCCAGCAGCTACGGACTAGCGGGAGGGCGGGATGAGCAGTTCTTC.